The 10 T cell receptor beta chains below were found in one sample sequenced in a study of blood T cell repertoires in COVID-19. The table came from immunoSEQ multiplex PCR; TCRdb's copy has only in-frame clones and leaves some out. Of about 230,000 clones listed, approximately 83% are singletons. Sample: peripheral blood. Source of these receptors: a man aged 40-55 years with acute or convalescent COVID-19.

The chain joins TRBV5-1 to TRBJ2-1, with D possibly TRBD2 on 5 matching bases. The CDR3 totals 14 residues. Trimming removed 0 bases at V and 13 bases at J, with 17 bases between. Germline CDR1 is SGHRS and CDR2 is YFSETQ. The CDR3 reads CASSLATTKDKQFF. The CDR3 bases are TGCGCCAGCAGCTTGGCCACGACTAAAGATAAACAGTTCTTC.

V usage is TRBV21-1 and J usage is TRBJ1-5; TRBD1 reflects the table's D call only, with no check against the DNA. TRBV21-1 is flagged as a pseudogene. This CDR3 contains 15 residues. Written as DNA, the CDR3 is TGTGCCAGCAGCAAGGACAGAAATAGCAATCAGCCCCAGCATTTT. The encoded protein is CASSKDRNSNQPQHF.

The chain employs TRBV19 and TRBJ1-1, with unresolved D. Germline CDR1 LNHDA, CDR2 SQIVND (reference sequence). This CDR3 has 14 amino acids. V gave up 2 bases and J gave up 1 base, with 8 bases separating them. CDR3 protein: CASSIQVGNTEAFF. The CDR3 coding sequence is TGTGCCAGTAGTATACAGGTTGGGAACACTGAAGCTTTCTTT.

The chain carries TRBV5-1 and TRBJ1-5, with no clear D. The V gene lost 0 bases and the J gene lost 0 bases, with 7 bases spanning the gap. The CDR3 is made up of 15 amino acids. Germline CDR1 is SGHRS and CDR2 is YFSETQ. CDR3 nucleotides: TGCGCCAGCAGCTTGGACGGTCATAGCAATCAGCCCCAGCATTTT. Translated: CASSLDGHSNQPQHF.

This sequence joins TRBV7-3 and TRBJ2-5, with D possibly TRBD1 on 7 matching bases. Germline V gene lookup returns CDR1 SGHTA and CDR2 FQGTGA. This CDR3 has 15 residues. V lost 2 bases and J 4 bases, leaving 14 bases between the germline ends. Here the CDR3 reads CASSLFGGGGETQYF. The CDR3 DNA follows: TGTGCCAGCAGCTTATTTGGAGGGGGCGGAGAGACCCAGTACTTC.

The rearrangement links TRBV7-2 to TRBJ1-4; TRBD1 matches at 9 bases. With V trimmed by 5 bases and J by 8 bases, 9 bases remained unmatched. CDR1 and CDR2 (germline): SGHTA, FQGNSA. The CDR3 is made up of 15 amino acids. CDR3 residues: CASSVVGQGKEKLFF. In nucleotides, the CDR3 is TGTGCCAGCAGCGTAGTAGGACAGGGGAAGGAAAAACTGTTTTTT.

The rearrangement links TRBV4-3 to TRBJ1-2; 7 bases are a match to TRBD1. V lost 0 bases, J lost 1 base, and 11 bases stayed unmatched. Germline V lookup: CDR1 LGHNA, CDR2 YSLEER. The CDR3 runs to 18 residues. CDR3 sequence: CASSQDTGDSILNYGYTF. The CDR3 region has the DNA TGCGCCAGCAGCCAAGATACAGGGGACTCAATCCTTAACTATGGCTACACCTTC.

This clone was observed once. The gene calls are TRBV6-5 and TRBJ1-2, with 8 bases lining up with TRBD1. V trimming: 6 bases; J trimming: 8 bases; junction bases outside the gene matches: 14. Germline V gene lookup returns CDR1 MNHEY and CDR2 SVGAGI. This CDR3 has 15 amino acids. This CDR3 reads CASSLTDRGGIGYTF. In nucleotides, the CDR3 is TGTGCCAGCAGCCTAACCGACAGGGGAGGAATCGGCTACACCTTC.

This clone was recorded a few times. In nucleotides, the CDR3 is TGTGCCAGCAGCTTGGATCAGGATTACAATGAGCAGTTCTTC. It translates to CASSLDQDYNEQFF. V is TRBV5-5 and J is TRBJ2-1; D is uncertain. V was clipped by 0 bases and J by 4 bases, with 8 bases between them. CDR1 SGHKS and CDR2 YYEKEE come from the germline V gene (reference sequence). The CDR3 contains 14 residues.

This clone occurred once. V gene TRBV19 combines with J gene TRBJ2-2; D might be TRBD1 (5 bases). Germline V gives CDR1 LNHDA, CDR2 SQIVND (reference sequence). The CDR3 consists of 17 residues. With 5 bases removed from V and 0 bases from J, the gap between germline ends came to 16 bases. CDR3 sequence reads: CASSPDRQLTNTGELFF. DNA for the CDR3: TGTGCCAGTAGTCCAGATCGACAGCTGACGAACACCGGGGAGCTGTTTTTT.